Following are 14 T cell receptor beta chains from one sample sequenced in a study of blood T cell repertoires in COVID-19. TCRdb's copy holds only in-frame clones and misses some; the assay was immunoSEQ multiplex PCR. There are tens of thousands of clones in the sample; over 75% occur only once, and 12% to 15% lies in the top ten. The sequenced sample consisted of peripheral blood. The receptor set was obtained from a man between 70 and 80 years old with acute or convalescent COVID-19.

V gene TRBV6-2 or TRBV6-3 combines with J gene TRBJ2-5; possibly TRBD2 for D (6 bases). The V gene lost 5 bases and the J gene lost 5 bases, with 15 bases spanning the gap. The germline CDR1 and CDR2 sequences are MNHEY and SVGEGT. The CDR3 runs to 14 residues. The CDR3 reads CASSLPGRWETQYF. CDR3 bases: TGTGCCAGCAGTCTTCCCGGGAGATGGGAGACCCAGTACTTC.

This rearrangement joins TRBV9 to TRBJ2-3; maybe TRBD1 (5 bases). The CDR3 has 13 residues. V was cut by 0 bases and J by 4 bases, with 6 bases left in between. CDR1 is SGDLS, CDR2 YYNGEE, per germline. The CDR3 nucleotides are TGTGCCAGCAGCGTAGAAGGGGCAGATACGCAGTATTTT. Translating it yields CASSVEGADTQYF.

The genes are TRBV9 and TRBJ1-3; D is possibly TRBD1 (5 bases). This CDR3 is built from 16 residues. Between the trimmed V and J ends, which lost 4 bases and 2 bases, there was a span of 16 bases. Germline CDR1 is SGDLS and CDR2 is YYNGEE. The CDR3 DNA sequence: TGTGCCAGCAGCCCAGGGAACAGTTTGGCTGGAAACACCATATATTTT. Its translation: CASSPGNSLAGNTIYF.

CDR3 loop: CASSSGVRKDTQYF. CDR3 bases: TGTGCCAGCAGCTCAGGGGTGAGAAAAGATACGCAGTATTTT. The gene calls are TRBV7-9 and TRBJ2-3, with D perhaps TRBD1 (6 bases). V dropped 4 bases and J dropped 5 bases, with 13 bases sitting between them. The CDR3 extends over 14 amino acids. Germline CDR1 is SEHNR and CDR2 is FQNEAQ (reference sequence).

Only a few counts were recorded for this clone. The chain employs TRBV4-1 and TRBJ2-1, with TRBD2 matching 10 bases. Germline V gene data show CDR1 as MGHRA and CDR2 as YSYEKL. The ends lost 4 bases at V and 1 base at J; junction bases unmatched: 4. The CDR3 length is 16 residues. CDR3 DNA: TGCGCCAGCAGCCGAGCGGGGGGGAGGTCCTACAATGAGCAGTTCTTC. Translation gives CASSRAGGRSYNEQFF.

J is TRBJ2-7 and V is TRBV18; TRBD2 agrees at 9 bases. The CDR3 consists of 14 residues. Germline assignment: CDR1 KGHSH and CDR2 LQKENI. The V gene end was trimmed by 5 bases and the J gene end by 1 base; junction bases not matched to a gene: 3. CDR3 sequence reads: CASSSTSGSYEQYF. For the CDR3, the DNA is TGTGCCAGCTCATCGACTAGCGGATCCTACGAGCAGTACTTC. The full variable domain, in which reference TRBV18 and TRBJ2-7 provide the parts outside the CDR3, is NAGVMQNPRHLVRRRGQEARLRCSPMKGHSHVYWYRQLPEEGLKFMVYLQKENIIDESGMPKERFSAEFPKEGPSILRIQQVVRGDSAAYFCASSSTSGSYEQYFGPGTRLTVT.

CDR3 in DNA: TGTGCCAGCAGCTTAGCTAGAGATACGCAGTATTTT. Encoded protein: CASSLARDTQYF. The rearrangement uses TRBV7-9 and TRBJ2-3; no clear D gene. Germline V gene data show CDR1 as SEHNR and CDR2 as FQNEAQ (reference sequence). The CDR3 has 12 residues. V was trimmed by 0 bases and J by 5 bases, leaving 3 bases between them.

The V and J genes are TRBV25-1 and TRBJ1-2; TRBD1 agrees at 9 bases. The CDR3 is 15 amino acids. CDR1 is MGHDK and CDR2 is SYGVNS in the germline V gene. V dropped 5 bases and J dropped 2; count of bases not matched to a gene: 6. In DNA form, the CDR3 reads TGTGCCAGCAGTCTCTCCGGGACAGGGAACTATGGCTACACCTTC. It specifies CASSLSGTGNYGYTF.

The CDR3 sequence is CASSAISRGGSYEQYF. The CDR3 bases are TGCGCCAGCAGCGCAATAAGCAGGGGCGGCTCCTACGAGCAGTACTTC. V and J are TRBV4-3 and TRBJ2-7; D is possibly TRBD1 (6 bases). Germline V CDR1 and CDR2: LGHNA, YSLEER. CDR3 length: 16 residues. Trimming shortened V by 5 bases and J by 0 bases, and 17 bases separated the two germline ends.

There are a few counts of this clone. The chain has TRBV7-9 and TRBJ2-7, with D possibly TRBD1 on 5 matching bases. Per germline, CDR1 SEHNR and CDR2 FQNEAQ (reference sequence). The CDR3 has 16 amino acids. Trimming took 1 base from V and 1 from J, leaving 14 bases between them. CDR3 DNA: TGTGCCAGCAGCTTAGGTGAGGCAGGGATATCCTACGAGCAGTACTTC. It translates to CASSLGEAGISYEQYF.

V and J are TRBV4-1 and TRBJ1-5; D remains ambiguous. CDR1 and CDR2 (germline): MGHRA, YSYEKL. The CDR3 is 14 amino acids. V was shortened by 11 bases and J by 6 bases, with 20 bases between the two germline ends. CDR3 region: CASAAGRTTQPQHF. DNA for the CDR3: TGCGCCTCAGCAGCTGGGAGGACGACTCAGCCCCAGCATTTT.

The rearrangement joins TRBV27 to TRBJ1-2; D call uncertain. The V gene lost 4 bases and the J gene lost 4 bases, with 10 bases spanning the gap. The CDR3 is made up of 13 amino acids. The germline V gene has CDR1 MNHEY and CDR2 SMNVEV (reference sequence). For the CDR3, the DNA is TGTGCCAGCAGTTCCTCGGTCGGCTATGGCTACACCTTC. Its protein is CASSSSVGYGYTF.

The rearrangement uses TRBV9 and TRBJ2-1; D ambiguous. Between the trimmed V and J ends, which lost 0 bases and 8 bases, there was a span of 18 bases. The CDR3 consists of 16 residues. Germline V gene data show CDR1 as SGDLS and CDR2 as YYNGEE. This chain's CDR3 is CASSVVARRSDHEQFF. CDR3 DNA: TGTGCCAGCAGCGTAGTGGCCCGTAGGAGCGACCATGAGCAGTTCTTC.

The rearrangement links TRBV24-1 to TRBJ1-2, with TRBD1 matching 7 bases. The germline CDR1 and CDR2 sequences are KGHDR and SFDVKD. V was pared by 4 bases and J by 8 bases, with 9 bases of the junction left unmatched. This CDR3 has 14 residues. For the CDR3, the DNA is TGTGCCACCAGTGAAAAAGGGGGCGATAGGGGCTACACCTTC. Protein product: CATSEKGGDRGYTF.